The sequence of this T cell receptor (beta chain) was determined in a study of a mutant IDH1 vaccine in newly diagnosed glioma. Data came from immunoSEQ multiplex PCR; TCRdb stores just in-frame clones and leaves some out. The repertoire holds approximately 54,000 clones, around 80% seen once, with roughly a fifth in the top ten. CDR3 length: 14 residues. CDR1 is GTSNPN and CDR2 is SVGIG in the germline V gene (reference sequence). The germline V and J ends were trimmed by 1 base and 9 bases, with 16 bases remaining between them. Time point defined: baseline, week 1 (first vaccination visit). Treatment denoted: pre-vaccination baseline after standard-of-care therapy.

Sequencing used PBMCs, obtained from a glioma patient treated with radiotherapy, temozolomide or both. The sequence came from a man aged 18 to 29 with glioma. V usage is TRBV30 and J usage is TRBJ1-5; D not resolved. CDR3: CAWSGITARSPQHF. CDR3 DNA sequence: TGTGCCTGGAGTGGGATAACGGCGAGGTCGCCCCAGCATTTT.